These T cell receptor beta chains were read from a single sample in a study of blood T cell repertoires in COVID-19. Generated by immunoSEQ multiplex PCR, the TCRdb table keeps only in-frame clones and is missing some. Among a few hundred thousand clones, around 90% were seen once, and the ten largest hold roughly 6.7%. Sequenced material: peripheral blood. All receptors derive from a man aged 18 to 30 who had recovered from COVID-19. Both conserved end residues are part of each CDR3. The D gene is left open where the match is weak. Only part of the rows carry a size: once, few, many, or a class if the clone is expanded.

D gene | J gene | clone size | V gene | CDR3 DNA | CDR3 protein
TRBD2 | TRBJ2-5 | NA | TRBV24-1 | TGTGCCACCAGTGATTCGGGACTAGCGGGAGGTGCAGAGACCCAGTACTTC | CATSDSGLAGGAETQYF
NA | TRBJ2-7 | NA | TRBV27 | TGTGCCAGCGGACAACAATTTAGGGCCGACGAGCAGTACTTC | CASGQQFRADEQYF
NA | TRBJ1-1 | NA | TRBV27 | TGTGCCAGCAGTTTGACAGTAAACACTGAAGCTTTCTTT | CASSLTVNTEAFF
TRBD1 | TRBJ1-4 | once | TRBV3-1/TRBV3-2 | TGTGCCAGCAGCCAATTTCTTGGGACAGGGTGGCCGAAACTGTTTTTT | CASSQFLGTGWPKLFF
TRBD1 | TRBJ2-5 | NA | TRBV7-2 | TGTGCCAGCAGCCCCGGACAGGCTTCGTACCAAGAGACCCAGTACTTC | CASSPGQASYQETQYF
TRBD1 | TRBJ1-1 | few | TRBV5-6 | TGTGCCAGCTCTGGGCAGGGGGCGTATTATAGGGACACTGAAGCTTTCTTT | CASSGQGAYYRDTEAFF
TRBD1 | TRBJ1-6 | NA | TRBV19 | TGTGCCAGTAGTAGGACAGGGTCTGATAATTCACCCCTCCACTTT | CASSRTGSDNSPLHF
NA | TRBJ1-2 | NA | TRBV29-1 | TGCAGCGCCTCCCTGACGGGTAACTATGGCTACACCTTC | CSASLTGNYGYTF
TRBD1 | TRBJ1-1 | NA | TRBV12-3/TRBV12-4 | TGTGCCAGCAGCCGCCAAACAGGGGGTGAAGCTTTCTTT | CASSRQTGGEAFF
NA | TRBJ1-4 | NA | TRBV18 | TGTGCCAGCTCACCCGTCTTGAACGGGGGGGCAACTAATGAAAAACTGTTTTTT | CASSPVLNGGATNEKLFF
NA | TRBJ2-1 | once | TRBV14 | TGTGCCAGCAGCCAACTCCCCGGGTGGAGCTCCTACAATGAGCAGTTCTTC | CASSQLPGWSSYNEQFF
TRBD1 | TRBJ2-2 | NA | TRBV7-9 | TGTGCCAGCAGCCAGTCACAGGGGGCGTCGGCCGGGGAGCTGTTTTTT | CASSQSQGASAGELFF
TRBD1 | TRBJ1-5 | NA | TRBV19 | TGTGCCAGTAGCCCGGGACAGGGTGGTCAGCCCCAGCATTTT | CASSPGQGGQPQHF
TRBD2 | TRBJ2-7 | once | TRBV18 | TGTGCCAGCTCCCCCACTAGCGGCTCCTCCTACGAGCAGTACTTC | CASSPTSGSSYEQYF
TRBD1 | TRBJ1-2 | NA | TRBV12-3/TRBV12-4 | TGTGCCAGCGCGGCAGGGGGGTATGGCTACACCTTC | CASAAGGYGYTF